A selection of T cell receptor beta chains follows, all from one sample in a study of technical replicates of blood from a few donors. Repertoires were generated with immunoSEQ multiplex PCR, while TCRdb's copy carries only in-frame clones and drops some. The sample contains 87,000 or so clones, about 91% of which appear only once. The material sequenced was T cells isolated from PBMCs. These receptors came from a human donor in good health. Both conserved end residues are part of each CDR3. Each record gives: clone size, CDR3 length, V gene, J gene, D gene, CDR3 DNA, CDR3 protein. D genes are given only for firm matches. Expanded clones are given a class, and other clones once, few, many or no size at all.

>-|14|TRBV6-1|TRBJ1-5|TRBD1
TGTGCCAGCAGTGTGGACAGGGCAGGCCAGCCCCAGCATTTT
CASSVDRAGQPQHF
>-|15|TRBV18|TRBJ2-1|-
TGTGCCAGCTCACCACCCGGGGGCTCCTACAATGAGCAGTTCTTC
CASSPPGGSYNEQFF
>-|15|TRBV10-2|TRBJ2-1|-
TGCGCCAGCACGCGGAGTGAGAGCTCCTACAATGAGCAGTTCTTC
CASTRSESSYNEQFF
>-|13|TRBV10-3|TRBJ2-7|TRBD1
TGTGCCATCAGTGGACAGGGTCTCTACGAGCAGTACTTC
CAISGQGLYEQYF
>-|14|TRBV28|TRBJ2-7|TRBD1
TGTGCCAGCAGTTTAGAAAGGGACAGCTACGAGCAGTACTTC
CASSLERDSYEQYF
>-|16|TRBV28|TRBJ2-5|TRBD1
TGTGCCAGCAGTCCCACCGGGACAGGGCCCCAAGAGACCCAGTACTTC
CASSPTGTGPQETQYF
>-|15|TRBV29-1|TRBJ2-3|-
TGCAGCGGGGCGGGACTTAGGGTTGGGACAGATACGCAGTATTTT
CSGAGLRVGTDTQYF
>-|14|TRBV2|TRBJ1-2|TRBD1
TGTGCCAGCAGTGCTACAGGGGGTAACTATGGCTACACCTTC
CASSATGGNYGYTF
>-|11|TRBV4-1|TRBJ2-7|-
TGCGCCAGCAGCCAGGAGAACGAGCAGTACTTC
CASSQENEQYF
>once|15|TRBV6-6|TRBJ1-3|TRBD1
TGTGCCAGCAGAGACAGGGACGTATCTGGAAACACCATATATTTT
CASRDRDVSGNTIYF
>-|12|TRBV27|TRBJ2-1|-
TGTGCCAGCAGTCTACAGGACAATGAGCAGTTCTTC
CASSLQDNEQFF
>-|12|TRBV27|TRBJ2-7|TRBD2
TGTGCCACCGGGACCGGGACTAGCATGGAGTACTTC
CATGTGTSMEYF
>-|16|TRBV18|TRBJ2-2|TRBD1
TGTGCCAGCTCACCACTGAACGACAGGGGCATCGGGGAGCTGTTTTTT
CASSPLNDRGIGELFF
>-|16|TRBV28|TRBJ2-1|TRBD2
TGTGCCAGCAGTTTAGCGCTAGCGGGAATATACAATGAGCAGTTCTTC
CASSLALAGIYNEQFF
>-|16|TRBV4-2|TRBJ2-7|TRBD1
TGTGCCAGCAGCCCATCTGGGGGACAGCCAAACTACGAGCAGTACTTC
CASSPSGGQPNYEQYF
>-|14|TRBV7-6|TRBJ2-3|TRBD2
TGTGCCAGCAGCCTAGCGGGAGGAGCAGATACGCAGTATTTT
CASSLAGGADTQYF
>-|13|TRBV6-5|TRBJ2-1|-
TGTGCCAGCAGTTATCAATTGAGGAATGAGCAGTTCTTC
CASSYQLRNEQFF
>-|15|TRBV11-1|TRBJ1-2|-
TGTGCCAGCAGCTTTTCAAGGGAGGGAGGCTATGGCTACACCTTC
CASSFSREGGYGYTF
>-|13|TRBV5-4|TRBJ2-3|-
TGTGCCAGCAGCTTGACTAGTCCAGATACGCAGTATTTT
CASSLTSPDTQYF
>-|14|TRBV5-6|TRBJ2-5|-
TGTGCCAGCAGCTTTCTTCAGGCGGGCGAGACCCAGTACTTC
CASSFLQAGETQYF
>-|15|TRBV7-9|TRBJ1-4|TRBD1
TGTGCCAGCAGCACTCGGACAGGGAACCGTGAAAAACTGTTTTTT
CASSTRTGNREKLFF
>once|16|TRBV7-9|TRBJ2-3|TRBD2
TGTGCCAGCAGCGCCCTAGCGGGGGAGATCACAGATACGCAGTATTTT
CASSALAGEITDTQYF
>-|14|TRBV28|TRBJ1-2|TRBD1
TGTGCCAGCAGTTTGCCGACAGGGGCCTATGGCTACACCTTC
CASSLPTGAYGYTF
>-|13|TRBV25-1|TRBJ1-5|-
TGTGCCAGCAGTCGGGATCATAATCAGCCCCAGCATTTT
CASSRDHNQPQHF
>-|15|TRBV28|TRBJ1-4|TRBD1
TGTGCCAGCAGTTACGGGGACAGGGGAGGGGAAAAACTGTTTTTT
CASSYGDRGGEKLFF
>-|13|TRBV2|TRBJ1-6|-
TGTGCCAGCAGCCCTTCCCCCAATTCACCCCTCCACTTT
CASSPSPNSPLHF
>-|18|TRBV5-6|TRBJ2-7|-
TGTGCCAGCAGCTCCCTGCGACTAGTCATACCGGGGGCCTACGAGCAGTACTTC
CASSSLRLVIPGAYEQYF
>-|16|TRBV11-2|TRBJ1-3|-
TGTGCCAGCAGCCCCCGACAGACACTCTCTGGAAACACCATATATTTT
CASSPRQTLSGNTIYF
>-|15|TRBV5-6|TRBJ2-1|TRBD2
TGTGCCAGCAGCTTGATAGCGGGACTTCTTCATGAGCAGTTCTTC
CASSLIAGLLHEQFF
>-|15|TRBV19|TRBJ2-7|TRBD2
TGTGCCAGTACCCCGACTAGCGGGGGGGCCATCGAGCAGTACTTC
CASTPTSGGAIEQYF
>-|13|TRBV6-6|TRBJ2-7|-
TGTGCCAGCAGGGACGGGGGTCCCTACGAGCAGTACTTC
CASRDGGPYEQYF
>-|13|TRBV5-1|TRBJ2-1|-
TGCGCCAGCAGCTTGGTTCCGACCGGGGAGCAGTTCTTC
CASSLVPTGEQFF
>-|15|TRBV7-9|TRBJ1-1|TRBD1
TGTGCCAGCAGCAACTTCAGGGGGAAGAAGAATGAAGCTTTCTTT
CASSNFRGKKNEAFF
>-|17|TRBV4-1|TRBJ2-2|-
TGCGCCAGCAGCCAATCAGTCGGGGGACCGAACACCGGGGAGCTGTTTTTT
CASSQSVGGPNTGELFF
>-|14|TRBV5-5|TRBJ2-5|TRBD2
TGTGCCAGCAGTCATGAAGGATGGGAGGGGACCCAGTACTTC
CASSHEGWEGTQYF
>-|15|TRBV7-2|TRBJ2-3|TRBD2
TGTGCCAGCAGCTTGACTAGCGGGGGCACAGATACGCAGTATTTT
CASSLTSGGTDTQYF
>-|14|TRBV5-1|TRBJ2-3|-
TGCGCCAGCAGCTTGGAGAGAGTTGGAGATACGCAGTATTTT
CASSLERVGDTQYF
>-|16|TRBV28|TRBJ2-1|-
TGTGCCAGCAGCCTTAGGCCAGGGGCAATCTACAATGAGCAGTTCTTC
CASSLRPGAIYNEQFF
>-|16|TRBV28|TRBJ2-7|-
TGTGCCAGCAGCCAACTGGGGGGCGGGAGTAGGTACGAGCAGTACTTC
CASSQLGGGSRYEQYF
>-|15|TRBV30|TRBJ2-3|TRBD2
TGTGCCTGGAGCCGACTAGCGGCTAGCACAGATACGCAGTATTTT
CAWSRLAASTDTQYF
>-|13|TRBV7-9|TRBJ2-1|TRBD1
TGTGCCAGCAGCCGGACAGGGTTGAACGAGCAGTTCTTC
CASSRTGLNEQFF
>once|12|TRBV19|TRBJ2-1|-
TGTGCCAGTAGTAGGGAGTATTATGAGCAGTTCTTC
CASSREYYEQFF
>-|11|TRBV20-1|TRBJ2-5|-
TGCAGTGCTAGCCCAATGGAGACCCAGTACTTC
CSASPMETQYF
>-|16|TRBV4-1|TRBJ2-7|TRBD2
TGCGCCAGCAGCCGGGGACTAGCGGGAGGGGCCTACGAGCAGTACTTC
CASSRGLAGGAYEQYF
>-|15|TRBV12-5|TRBJ1-2|-
TGTGCTAGTGGGGCTTCGGGACTCAGGCTCTATGGCTACACCTTC
CASGASGLRLYGYTF